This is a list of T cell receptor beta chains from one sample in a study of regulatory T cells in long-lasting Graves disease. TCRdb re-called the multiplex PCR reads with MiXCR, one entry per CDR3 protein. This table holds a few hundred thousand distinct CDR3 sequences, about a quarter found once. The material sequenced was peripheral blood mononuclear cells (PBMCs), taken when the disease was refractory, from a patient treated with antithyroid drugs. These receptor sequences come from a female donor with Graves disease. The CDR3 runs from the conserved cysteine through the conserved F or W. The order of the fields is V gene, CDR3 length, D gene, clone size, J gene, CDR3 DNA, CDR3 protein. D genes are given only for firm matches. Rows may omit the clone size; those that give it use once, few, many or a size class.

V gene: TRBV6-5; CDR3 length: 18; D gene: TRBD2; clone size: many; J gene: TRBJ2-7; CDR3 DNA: TGTGCCAGCAGTTACCCGGGACTAGCGGGAGTGATTTCGTACGAGCAGTACTTC; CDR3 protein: CASSYPGLAGVISYEQYF
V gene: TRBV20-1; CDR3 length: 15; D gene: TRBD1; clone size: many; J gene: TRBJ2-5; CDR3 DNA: TGCAGTGCACCGACAGGGATTTGGTCCCAAGAGACCCAGTACTTC; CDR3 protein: CSAPTGIWSQETQYF
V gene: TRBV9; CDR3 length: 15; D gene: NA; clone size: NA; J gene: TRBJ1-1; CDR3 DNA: TGTGCCGGCAGCGTAGAAGAGGGGTTCGGCACTGAAGCTTTCTTT; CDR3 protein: CAGSVEEGFGTEAFF
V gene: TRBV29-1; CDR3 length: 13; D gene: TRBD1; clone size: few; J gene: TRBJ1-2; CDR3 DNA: TGCAGCGTTTGGGACAGGGATTTATATGGCTACACCTTC; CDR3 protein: CSVWDRDLYGYTF
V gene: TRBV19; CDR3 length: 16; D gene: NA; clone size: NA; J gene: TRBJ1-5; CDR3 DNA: TGTGCCAGTAGAATTGGGCTTCTTCCAGGGTCTCAGCCCCAGCATTTT; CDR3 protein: CASRIGLLPGSQPQHF
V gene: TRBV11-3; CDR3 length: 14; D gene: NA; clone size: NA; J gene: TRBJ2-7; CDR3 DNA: TGTGCCAGCATCCTCCGCGGCAGCTCCTACGAGCAGTACTTC; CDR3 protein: CASILRGSSYEQYF
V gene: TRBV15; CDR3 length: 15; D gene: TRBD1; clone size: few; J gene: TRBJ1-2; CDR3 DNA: TGTGCCACCAGCAGACAAACAGGGGGCGAATATGGCTACACCTTC; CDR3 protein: CATSRQTGGEYGYTF
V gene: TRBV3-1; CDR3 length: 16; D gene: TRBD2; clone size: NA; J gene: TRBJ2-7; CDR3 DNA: TGTGCCAGCAGCCATGGACTAGCGGGATACGGGGACGAGCAGTACTTC; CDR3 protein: CASSHGLAGYGDEQYF
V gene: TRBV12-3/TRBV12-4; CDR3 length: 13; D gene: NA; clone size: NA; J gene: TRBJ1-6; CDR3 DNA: TGTGCCAGCAGTTTAGGGTTCGGGTTTCCCCTCCTCTTT; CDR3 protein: CASSLGFGFPLLF
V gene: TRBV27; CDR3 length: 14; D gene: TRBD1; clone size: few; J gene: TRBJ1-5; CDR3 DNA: TGTGCCAGCAGTACCCCGGGACAGGCGTCACCCCAGCATTTT; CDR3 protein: CASSTPGQASPQHF
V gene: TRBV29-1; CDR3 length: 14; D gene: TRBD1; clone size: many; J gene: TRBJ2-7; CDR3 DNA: TGCAGCGTGAGACCGGGACAGGGGACCTACGAGCAGTACTTC; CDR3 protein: CSVRPGQGTYEQYF
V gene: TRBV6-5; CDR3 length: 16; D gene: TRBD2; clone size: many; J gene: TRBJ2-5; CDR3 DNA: TGTGCCAGCAGTTACTCATCGCTAGCGGGAGTCGAGACCCAGTACTTC; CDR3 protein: CASSYSSLAGVETQYF
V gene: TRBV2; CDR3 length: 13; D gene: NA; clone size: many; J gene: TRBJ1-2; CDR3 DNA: TGTGCCAGCAGTGAAGAAGTGGGGGTTGGCTACACCTTC; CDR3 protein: CASSEEVGVGYTF
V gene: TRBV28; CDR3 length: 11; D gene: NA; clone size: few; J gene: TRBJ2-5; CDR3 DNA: TGTGCCACAAAAAGGGGAGAGACCCAGTACTTC; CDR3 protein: CATKRGETQYF
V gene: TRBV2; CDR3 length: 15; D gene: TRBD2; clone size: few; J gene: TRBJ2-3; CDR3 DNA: TGTGCCAGCAGTGGAGCGGGAGGATATGAAGATACGCAGTATTTT; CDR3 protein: CASSGAGGYEDTQYF
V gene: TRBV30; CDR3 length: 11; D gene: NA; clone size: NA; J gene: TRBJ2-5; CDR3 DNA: TGTGCCTGGAGTGAAAGGGAGACCCAGTACTTC; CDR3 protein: CAWSERETQYF
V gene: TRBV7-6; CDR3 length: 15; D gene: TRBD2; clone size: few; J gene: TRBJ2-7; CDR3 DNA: TGTGCCAGCAGCTTAGAGGCGGGAGGGTCCTACGAGCAGTACTTC; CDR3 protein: CASSLEAGGSYEQYF
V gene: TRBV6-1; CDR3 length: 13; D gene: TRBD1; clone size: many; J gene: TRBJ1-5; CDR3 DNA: TGTGCCAGCGCCGGGACAGAGAATCAGCCCCAGCATTTT; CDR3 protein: CASAGTENQPQHF
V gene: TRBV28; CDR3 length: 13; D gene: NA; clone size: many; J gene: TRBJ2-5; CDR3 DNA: TGTGCCAGCCTATCCGGGACACATCCCCCCCAGTACTTC; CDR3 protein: CASLSGTHPPQYF
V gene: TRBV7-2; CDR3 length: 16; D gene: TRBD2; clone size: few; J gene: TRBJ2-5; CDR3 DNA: TGTGCCAGCAGCTTAGAGTCCGGGAGGGGGGGAGAGACCCAGTACTTC; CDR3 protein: CASSLESGRGGETQYF
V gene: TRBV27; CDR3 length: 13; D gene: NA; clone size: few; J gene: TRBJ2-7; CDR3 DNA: TGTGCCAGCAACTGGGTACATCTCTACGAGCAGTACTTC; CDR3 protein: CASNWVHLYEQYF
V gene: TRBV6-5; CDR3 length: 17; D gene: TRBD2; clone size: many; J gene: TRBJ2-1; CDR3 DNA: TGTGCCAGCAGTTACCCTATAGCGGGAGGGCGGAGGGATGAGCAGTTCTTC; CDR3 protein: CASSYPIAGGRRDEQFF
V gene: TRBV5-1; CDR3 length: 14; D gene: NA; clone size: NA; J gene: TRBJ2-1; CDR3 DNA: TGCGCCAGCGGAACCGGGACAAGTCTCAATGAGCAGTTCTTC; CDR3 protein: CASGTGTSLNEQFF
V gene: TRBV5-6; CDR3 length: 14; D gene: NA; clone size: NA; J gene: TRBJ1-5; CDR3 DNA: TGTGCCAGCAGCTTGCAAGGATACAATCAGCCCCAGCATTTT; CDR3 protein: CASSLQGYNQPQHF
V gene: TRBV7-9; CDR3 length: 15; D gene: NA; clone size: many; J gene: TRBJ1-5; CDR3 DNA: TGTGCCAGCAGCTTAGAGGGAAAGAGCAATCAGCCCCAGCATTTT; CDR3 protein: CASSLEGKSNQPQHF
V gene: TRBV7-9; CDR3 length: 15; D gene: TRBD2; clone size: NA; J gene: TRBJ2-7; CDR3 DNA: TGTGCCACCCCCTACCCTACTAGCGGGAGCTACGAGCAGTACTTC; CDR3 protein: CATPYPTSGSYEQYF
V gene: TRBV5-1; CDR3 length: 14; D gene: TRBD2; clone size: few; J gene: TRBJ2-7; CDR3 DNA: TGCGCCAGCGCACTAGCGGGAGATGGTAACGAGCAGTACTTC; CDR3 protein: CASALAGDGNEQYF
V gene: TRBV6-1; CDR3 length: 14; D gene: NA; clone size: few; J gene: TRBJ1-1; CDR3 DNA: TGTGCCAGCAGGGAACCGACAGGCAAGACTGAAGCTTTCTTT; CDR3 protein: CASREPTGKTEAFF
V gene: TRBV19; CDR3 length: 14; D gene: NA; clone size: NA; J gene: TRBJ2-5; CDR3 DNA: TGTGCCAGTAGTATAGCTTGGGCTGTTGAGACCCAGTACTTC; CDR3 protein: CASSIAWAVETQYF
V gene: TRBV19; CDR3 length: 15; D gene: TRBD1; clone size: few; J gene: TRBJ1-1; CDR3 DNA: TGTGCCAGTAGTACCGGCCGGGACAGGGACACTGAAGCTTTCTTT; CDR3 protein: CASSTGRDRDTEAFF
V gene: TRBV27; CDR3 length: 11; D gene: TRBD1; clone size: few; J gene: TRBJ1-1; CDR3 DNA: TGTGCCAGCAGTAACAGGGGGACGGCTTTCTTT; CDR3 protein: CASSNRGTAFF
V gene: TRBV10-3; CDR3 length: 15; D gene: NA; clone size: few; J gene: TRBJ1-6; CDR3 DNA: TGTGCCATCAGTGAGAGTTTGGGGGATAATTCACCCCTCCACTTT; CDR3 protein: CAISESLGDNSPLHF
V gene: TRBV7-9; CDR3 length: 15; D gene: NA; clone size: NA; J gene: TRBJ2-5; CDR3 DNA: TGTGCCAGCAGCTACACCCCGGAGGGTCGGGAGACCCAGTACTTC; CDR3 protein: CASSYTPEGRETQYF
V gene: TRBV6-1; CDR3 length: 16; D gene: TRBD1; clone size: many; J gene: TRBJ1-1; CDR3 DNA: TGTGCCAGCAGACGAGAGACAGGGGTAATGAACACTGAAGCTTTCTTT; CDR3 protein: CASRRETGVMNTEAFF
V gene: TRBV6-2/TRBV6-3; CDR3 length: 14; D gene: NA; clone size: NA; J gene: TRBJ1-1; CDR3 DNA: TGTGCCACCTCACAGCCGGGTTGGAACACTGAAGCTTTCTTT; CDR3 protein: CATSQPGWNTEAFF
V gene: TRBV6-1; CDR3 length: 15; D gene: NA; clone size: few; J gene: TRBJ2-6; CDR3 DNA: TGTGCCAGCACAGGGTTAGACTCTGGGGCCAACGTCCTGACTTTC; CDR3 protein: CASTGLDSGANVLTF
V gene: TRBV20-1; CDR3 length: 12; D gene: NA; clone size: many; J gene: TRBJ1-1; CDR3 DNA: TGCAGTGCTCGGGACACTTCCACTGAAGCTTTCTTT; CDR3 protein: CSARDTSTEAFF
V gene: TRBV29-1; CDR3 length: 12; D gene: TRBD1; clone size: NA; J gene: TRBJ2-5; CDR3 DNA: TGCAGCGTCATGGCAGGGGGAGAGACCCAGTACTTC; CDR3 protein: CSVMAGGETQYF
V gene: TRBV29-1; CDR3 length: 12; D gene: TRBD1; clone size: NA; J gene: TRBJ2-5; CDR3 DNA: TGCAGCGGGGGGACAGGGCAAGAGACCCAGTACTTC; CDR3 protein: CSGGTGQETQYF
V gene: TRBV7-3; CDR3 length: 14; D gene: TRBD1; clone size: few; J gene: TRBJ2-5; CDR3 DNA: TGTGCCAGCAGCCCCGGGACAGGGACGCAGACCCAGTACTTC; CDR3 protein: CASSPGTGTQTQYF
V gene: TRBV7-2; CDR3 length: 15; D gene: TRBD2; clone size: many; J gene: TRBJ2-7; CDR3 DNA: TGTGCCAGCAGCTTAGTAGGGGGACTAGCCTACGAGCAGTACTTC; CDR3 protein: CASSLVGGLAYEQYF
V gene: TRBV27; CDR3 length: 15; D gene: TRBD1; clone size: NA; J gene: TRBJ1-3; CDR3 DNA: TGTGCCAGCAAATCCGACAGGGATTATGGAAACACCATATATTTT; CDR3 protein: CASKSDRDYGNTIYF
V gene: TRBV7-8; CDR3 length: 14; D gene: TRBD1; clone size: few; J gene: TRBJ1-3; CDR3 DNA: TGTGCCAGCAGCTTGACAGGGGCTGGAAACACCATATATTTT; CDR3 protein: CASSLTGAGNTIYF
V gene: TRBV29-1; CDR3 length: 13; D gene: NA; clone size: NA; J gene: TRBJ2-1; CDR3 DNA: TGCAGCGCCCTGGGGCGCAGATACAATGAGCAGTTCTTC; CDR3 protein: CSALGRRYNEQFF
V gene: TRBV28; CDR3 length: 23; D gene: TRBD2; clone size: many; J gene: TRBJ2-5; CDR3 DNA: TGTGCCAGCAGTTATCCCCATTCTCTCCGGGTCCAGTCGAGCGGGAGGGCCAGTGAGACCCAGTACTTC; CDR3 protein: CASSYPHSLRVQSSGRASETQYF
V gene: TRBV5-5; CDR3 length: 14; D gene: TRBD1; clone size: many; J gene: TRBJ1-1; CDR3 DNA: TGTGCCAGCAGCCCTCAGACAGGGAATACTGAAGCTTTCTTT; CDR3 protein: CASSPQTGNTEAFF
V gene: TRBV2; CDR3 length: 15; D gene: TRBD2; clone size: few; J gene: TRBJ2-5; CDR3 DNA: TGTGCCAGCCTCCAGGATGGCGGGGGATGGGAGACCCAGTACTTC; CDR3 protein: CASLQDGGGWETQYF
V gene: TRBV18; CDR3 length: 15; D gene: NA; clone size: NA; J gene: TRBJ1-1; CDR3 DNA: TGTGCCAGCTCGTCATCGAATGATCTGAACACTGAAGCTTTCTTT; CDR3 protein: CASSSSNDLNTEAFF
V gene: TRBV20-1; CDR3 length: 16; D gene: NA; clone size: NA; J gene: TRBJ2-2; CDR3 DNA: TGCAGTGCTAGAGTAGCTGGCAGGGAGGACACCGGGGAGCTGTTTTTT; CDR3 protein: CSARVAGREDTGELFF
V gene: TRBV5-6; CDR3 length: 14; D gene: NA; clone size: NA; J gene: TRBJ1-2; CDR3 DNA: TGTGCCAGCAGCTCGGGACCGTCAAACTATGGCTACACCTTC; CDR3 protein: CASSSGPSNYGYTF
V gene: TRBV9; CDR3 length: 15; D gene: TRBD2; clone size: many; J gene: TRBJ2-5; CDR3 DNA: TGTGCCAGCAGCGGTAGCGGGACGGGCCAAGAGACCCAGTACTTC; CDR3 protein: CASSGSGTGQETQYF
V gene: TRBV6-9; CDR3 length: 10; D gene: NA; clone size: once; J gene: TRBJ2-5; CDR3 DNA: TGTGCCGCCGGGTGGAGGGCCCAGTACTTC; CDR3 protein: CAAGWRAQYF
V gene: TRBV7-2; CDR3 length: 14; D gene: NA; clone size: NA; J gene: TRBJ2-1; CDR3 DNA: TGTGCCAGCAGCTTAGCTACGCAAATTAAGGAGCAGTTCTTC; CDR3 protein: CASSLATQIKEQFF
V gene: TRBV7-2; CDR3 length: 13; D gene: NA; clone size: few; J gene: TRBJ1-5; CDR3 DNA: TGTGCCAGCAGCTCGCAAAACAATCAGCCCCAGCATTTT; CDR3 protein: CASSSQNNQPQHF
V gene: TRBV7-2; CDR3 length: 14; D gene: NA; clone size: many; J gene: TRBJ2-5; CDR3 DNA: TGTGCCAGCACCCAGGGTTGGGAACGGGAGACCCAGTACTTC; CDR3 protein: CASTQGWERETQYF
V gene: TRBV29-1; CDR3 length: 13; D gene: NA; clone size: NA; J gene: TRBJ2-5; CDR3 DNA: TGCAGCGTTGTTCCAGATGCAGTGAAGACCCAGTACTTC; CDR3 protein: CSVVPDAVKTQYF
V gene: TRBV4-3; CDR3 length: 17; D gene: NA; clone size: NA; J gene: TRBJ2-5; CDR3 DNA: TGCGCCAGCAGCCAAAATCGAGGACTATTGTACCAAGAGACCCAGTACTTC; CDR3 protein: CASSQNRGLLYQETQYF
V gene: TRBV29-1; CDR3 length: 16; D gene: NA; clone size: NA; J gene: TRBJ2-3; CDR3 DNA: TGCAGCGTTCACCTGGCAGGGGGAGGGCCGACAGATACGCAGTATTTT; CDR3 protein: CSVHLAGGGPTDTQYF
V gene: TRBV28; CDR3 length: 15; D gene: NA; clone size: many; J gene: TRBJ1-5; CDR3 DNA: TGTGCCAGCAGTACTCCCCCGTATAGCAATCAGCCCCAGCATTTT; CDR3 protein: CASSTPPYSNQPQHF